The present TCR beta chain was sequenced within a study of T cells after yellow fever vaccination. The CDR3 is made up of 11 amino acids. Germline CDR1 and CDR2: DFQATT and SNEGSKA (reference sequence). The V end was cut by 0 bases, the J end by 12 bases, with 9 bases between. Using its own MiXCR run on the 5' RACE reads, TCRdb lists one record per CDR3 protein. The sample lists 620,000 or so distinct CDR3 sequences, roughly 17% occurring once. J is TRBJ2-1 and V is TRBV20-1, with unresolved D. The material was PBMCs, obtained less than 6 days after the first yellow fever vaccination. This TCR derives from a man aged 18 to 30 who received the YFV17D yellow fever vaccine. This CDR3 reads CSARDGVGQFF. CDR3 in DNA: TGCAGTGCTAGAGATGGCGTTGGGCAGTTCTTC.